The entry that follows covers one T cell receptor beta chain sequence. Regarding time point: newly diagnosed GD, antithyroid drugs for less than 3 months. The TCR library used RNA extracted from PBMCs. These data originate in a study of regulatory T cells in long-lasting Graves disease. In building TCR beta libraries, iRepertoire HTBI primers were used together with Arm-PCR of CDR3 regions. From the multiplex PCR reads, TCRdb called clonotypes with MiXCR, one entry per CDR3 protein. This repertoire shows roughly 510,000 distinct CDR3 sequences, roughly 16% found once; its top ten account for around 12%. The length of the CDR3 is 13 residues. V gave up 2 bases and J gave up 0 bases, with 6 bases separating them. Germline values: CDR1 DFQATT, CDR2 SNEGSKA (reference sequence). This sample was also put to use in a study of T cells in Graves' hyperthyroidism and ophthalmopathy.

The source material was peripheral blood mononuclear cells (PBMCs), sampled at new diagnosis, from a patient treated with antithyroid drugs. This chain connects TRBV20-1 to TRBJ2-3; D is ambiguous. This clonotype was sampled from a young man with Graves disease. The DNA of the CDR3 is TGCAGTGCTAGACAAGTTAGCACAGATACGCAGTATTTT. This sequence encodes CSARQVSTDTQYF.